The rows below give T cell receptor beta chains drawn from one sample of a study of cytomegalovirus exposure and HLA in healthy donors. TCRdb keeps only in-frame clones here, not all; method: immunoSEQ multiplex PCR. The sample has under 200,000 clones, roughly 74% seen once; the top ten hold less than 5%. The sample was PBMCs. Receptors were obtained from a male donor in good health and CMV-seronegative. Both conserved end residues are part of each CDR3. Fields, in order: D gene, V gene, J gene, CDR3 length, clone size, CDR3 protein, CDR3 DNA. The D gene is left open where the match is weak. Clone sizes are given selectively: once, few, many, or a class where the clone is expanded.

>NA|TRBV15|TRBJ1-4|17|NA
CATSELGSFATNEKLFF
TGTGCCACCAGCGAATTAGGTAGCTTCGCAACTAATGAAAAACTGTTTTTT
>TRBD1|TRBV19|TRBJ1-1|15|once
CASSRQQGFRTEAFF
TGTGCCAGTAGTAGACAACAGGGGTTTCGCACTGAAGCTTTCTTT
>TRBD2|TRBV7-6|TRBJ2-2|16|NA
CASSLHSGGVTGELFF
TGTGCCAGCAGCTTACACAGCGGGGGGGTTACCGGGGAGCTGTTTTTT
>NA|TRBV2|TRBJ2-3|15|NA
CASTRGAGRTDTQYF
TGTGCCAGCACCCGAGGGGCGGGGAGGACAGATACGCAGTATTTT
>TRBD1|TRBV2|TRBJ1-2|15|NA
CASSPLDRVLGGYTF
TGTGCCAGCAGCCCGCTGGACAGGGTTTTGGGTGGCTACACCTTC
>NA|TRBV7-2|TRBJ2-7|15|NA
CASSLGAGFVPEQYF
TGTGCCAGCAGCTTAGGGGCGGGGTTTGTTCCCGAGCAGTACTTC
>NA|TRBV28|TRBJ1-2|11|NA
CASSPQYGYTF
TGTGCCAGCAGTCCCCAGTATGGCTACACCTTC
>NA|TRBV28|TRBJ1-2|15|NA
CASTSHDPGFYGYTF
TGTGCCAGCACCTCCCACGACCCAGGGTTCTATGGCTACACCTTC
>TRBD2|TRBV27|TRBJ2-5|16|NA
CASSFAPRRGLETQYF
TGTGCCAGCAGTTTTGCCCCCCGGCGGGGGTTAGAGACCCAGTACTTC
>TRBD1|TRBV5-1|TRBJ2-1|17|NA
CASRPRGGTGLYNEQFF
TGCGCCAGCAGGCCCCGGGGCGGGACAGGGCTTTACAATGAGCAGTTCTTC
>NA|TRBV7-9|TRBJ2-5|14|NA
CASSSYRDQETQYF
TGTGCCAGCAGCTCCTACAGGGACCAAGAGACCCAGTACTTC
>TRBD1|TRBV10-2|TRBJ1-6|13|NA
CASWTGNNSPLHF
TGCGCCTCTTGGACAGGGAACAATTCACCCCTCCACTTT
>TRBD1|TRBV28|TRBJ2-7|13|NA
CASSGTGFNEQYF
TGTGCCAGCAGTGGGACAGGGTTTAACGAGCAGTACTTC
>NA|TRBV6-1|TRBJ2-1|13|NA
CASSPGLYNEQFF
TGTGCCAGCAGCCCCGGACTTTACAATGAGCAGTTCTTC
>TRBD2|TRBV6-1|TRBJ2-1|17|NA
CASSELRVGGGINEQFF
TGTGCCAGCAGTGAATTAAGGGTCGGGGGGGGAATCAATGAGCAGTTCTTC
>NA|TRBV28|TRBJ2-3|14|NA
CASSLQGSTDTQYF
TGTGCCAGCAGTTTACAGGGGAGCACAGATACGCAGTATTTT
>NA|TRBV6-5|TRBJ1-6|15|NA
CASSYARRYNSPLHF
TGTGCCAGCAGTTACGCTAGACGGTATAATTCACCCCTCCACTTT
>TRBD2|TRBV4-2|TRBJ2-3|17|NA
CASSRGLAESSTDTQYF
TGTGCCAGCAGCCGGGGACTAGCGGAATCTAGCACAGATACGCAGTATTTT
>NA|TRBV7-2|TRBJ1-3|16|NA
CASSVRDSRSGNTIYF
TGTGCCAGCAGCGTGAGAGACAGTCGCTCTGGAAACACCATATATTTT
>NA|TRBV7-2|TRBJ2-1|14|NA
CASSLVPRRGEQFF
TGTGCCAGCAGCTTAGTTCCAAGGAGAGGAGAGCAGTTCTTC
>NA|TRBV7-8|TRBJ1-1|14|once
CASSSQRGNTEAFF
TGTGCCAGCAGCTCCCAACGGGGGAACACTGAAGCTTTCTTT
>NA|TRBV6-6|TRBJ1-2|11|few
CAATRGYGYTF
TGTGCCGCCACAAGGGGCTATGGCTACACCTTC
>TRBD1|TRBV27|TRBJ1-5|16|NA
CASSLRTGDERQPQHF
TGTGCCAGCAGTTTACGGACAGGGGATGAGAGGCAGCCCCAGCATTTT
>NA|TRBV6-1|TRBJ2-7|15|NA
CASSEVAGVRYEQYF
TGTGCCAGCAGTGAAGTCGCAGGGGTGAGATACGAGCAGTACTTC
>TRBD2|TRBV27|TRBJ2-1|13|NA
CASSYSGYNEQFF
TGTGCCAGCAGTTATAGCGGGTACAATGAGCAGTTCTTC
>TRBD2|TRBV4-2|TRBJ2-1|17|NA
CASRPAASGTSYNEQFF
TGTGCCAGCAGACCCGCGGCTAGCGGGACCTCCTACAATGAGCAGTTCTTC
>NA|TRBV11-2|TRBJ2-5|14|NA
CASSFGGRVETQYF
TGTGCCAGCAGCTTTGGCGGCAGGGTCGAGACCCAGTACTTC
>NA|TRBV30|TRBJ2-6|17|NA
CAWSGHRVSSGANVLTF
TGTGCCTGGAGCGGTCACAGGGTGTCTAGTGGGGCCAACGTCCTGACTTTC
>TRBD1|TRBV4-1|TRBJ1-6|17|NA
CASSQDRLGQFNSPLHF
TGCGCCAGCAGCCAAGATCGACTGGGACAGTTTAATTCACCCCTCCACTTT
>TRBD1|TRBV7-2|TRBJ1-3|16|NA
CASSLVGTGSGNTIYF
TGTGCCAGCAGCTTAGTTGGGACAGGCTCTGGAAACACCATATATTTT
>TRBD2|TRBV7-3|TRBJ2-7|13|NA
CASSFGSGYEQYF
TGTGCCAGCAGCTTCGGTAGCGGGTACGAGCAGTACTTC